These 20 T cell receptor beta chains were sequenced from one sample in a study of PD-1 blockade in mismatch repair-deficient tumors. The table came from immunoSEQ multiplex PCR; TCRdb's copy has only in-frame clones and leaves some out. The table lists 100,000 to 150,000 clones, 88% of them singletons, with over 9.5% in the top ten. Sequencing used peripheral blood, obtained 70 to 72 weeks after starting pembrolizumab. These receptors all stem from an adult with mismatch repair-deficient cancer.

The chain joins TRBV27 to TRBJ2-3, with 10 bases that match TRBD2. The trim removed 5 bases at V and 2 bases at J, leaving 7 bases unmatched. The CDR3 is 16 amino acids. Germline V gene data show CDR1 as MNHEY and CDR2 as SMNVEV (reference sequence). DNA for the CDR3: TGTGCCAGCAGTCCACTAGCGGGGACAACCACAGATACGCAGTATTTT. Protein product: CASSPLAGTTTDTQYF.

CDR3 sequence (DNA): TGTGCCAGCAGCGGGGGACCTAGCGCCACAGATACGCAGTATTTT. Its protein is CASSGGPSATDTQYF. The chain couples TRBV9 to TRBJ2-3, with D perhaps TRBD2 (6 bases). The V end lost 3 bases, the J end lost 2 bases, and 13 bases lay between the germline ends. The germline V gene encodes CDR1 SGDLS and CDR2 YYNGEE. The CDR3 consists of 15 residues.

The chain recombines TRBV9 with TRBJ2-5; 8 bases line up with TRBD1. V lost 3 bases to trimming and J lost 5 bases; unmatched junction nucleotides: 6. Germline V gives CDR1 SGDLS, CDR2 YYNGEE. CDR3 length: 14 residues. CDR3 sequence: CASSARGLIETQYF. The DNA for the CDR3 is TGTGCCAGCAGCGCCAGGGGGCTGATTGAGACCCAGTACTTC. Supplemented by reference TRBV9 and TRBJ2-5, the full variable domain reads DSGVTQTPKHLITATGQRVTLRCSPRSGDLSVYWYQQSLDQGLQFLIQYYNGEERAKGNILERFSAQQFPDLHSELNLSSLELGDSALYFCASSARGLIETQYFGPGTRLLVL.

The chain employs TRBV11-2 and TRBJ1-2; 7 nucleotides align to TRBD1. Germline CDR1 SGHAT, CDR2 FQNNGV. CDR3 size: 15 residues. V was clipped by 2 bases and J by 3 bases; unmatched bases: 6. CDR3 sequence reads: CASSLYRDRDYGYTF. As DNA, the CDR3 is TGTGCCAGCAGCTTATATCGAGACAGGGACTATGGCTACACCTTC.

The rearrangement joins TRBV19 to TRBJ2-7; 9 nucleotides align to TRBD2. Germline assignment: CDR1 LNHDA and CDR2 SQIVND (reference sequence). The CDR3 loop spans 13 amino acids. The trim removed 6 bases at V and 5 bases at J, leaving 5 bases unmatched. Here the CDR3 reads CASSLAGWNEQYF. The CDR3 bases are TGTGCCAGTAGCCTAGCGGGATGGAACGAGCAGTACTTC.

This chain uses TRBV30 with TRBJ2-3, with 12 bases fitting TRBD2. The CDR3 consists of 18 residues. CDR1 and CDR2 (germline): GTSNPN, SVGIG (reference sequence). The J segment lost 0 bases and the V segment lost 2 bases, leaving 9 bases of the junction unmatched. In nucleotides, the CDR3 is TGTGCCTGGAGTATGGGACTAGCGGGCCAAAATAGCACAGATACGCAGTATTTT. It translates to CAWSMGLAGQNSTDTQYF. The full variable domain, rest sourced from reference TRBV30 and TRBJ2-3, is SQTIHQWPATLVQPVGSPLSLECTVEGTSNPNLYWYRQAAGRGLQLLFYSVGIGQISSEVPQNLSASRPQDRQFILSSKKLLLSDSGFYLCAWSMGLAGQNSTDTQYFGPGTRLTVL.

A remark on this clone: Additional DNA sequences in this sample encode the identical CDR3. The chain joins TRBV12-5 to TRBJ2-1; D remains ambiguous. Trimming cost V 1 base and J 5 bases, with 6 bases left between them. Per the germline V gene, CDR1 is LGHNT and CDR2 is FRNRAP. The CDR3 extends over 13 amino acids. In DNA, the CDR3 is TGTGCTAGTGGTTTGGGACCTAACAATGAGCAGTTCTTC. Its translation is CASGLGPNNEQFF.

The chain combines TRBV7-6 with TRBJ1-5; D possibly corresponds to TRBD1 (5 bases). Trimming left V 1 base short and J 5 bases short, with 18 bases between. The CDR3 spans 17 residues. Germline CDR1 SGHVS, CDR2 FNYEAQ. In DNA, the CDR3 is TGTGCCAGCAGCTTAGGTGAGGCCGGCCGAGGGGATCAGCCCCAGCATTTT. It encodes CASSLGEAGRGDQPQHF. The full variable domain, completed using reference TRBV7-6 and TRBJ1-5, is GAGVSQSPRYKVTKRGQDVALRCDPISGHVSLYWYRQALGQGPEFLTYFNYEAQQDKSGLPNDRFSAERPEGSISTLTIQRTEQRDSAMYRCASSLGEAGRGDQPQHFGDGTRLSIL.

This rearrangement joins TRBV2 to TRBJ1-5; no definite D call. V lost 3 bases and J 1 base, leaving 10 bases between the germline ends. Germline V gene lookup returns CDR1 SNHLY and CDR2 FYNNEI. The CDR3 is 15 amino acids. The CDR3 reads CASSEGQISNQPQHF. CDR3 DNA sequence: TGTGCCAGCAGTGAGGGCCAGATAAGCAATCAGCCCCAGCATTTT.

This chain uses TRBV9 with TRBJ2-1; 7 nucleotides match TRBD2. CDR3 length: 15 amino acids. Germline-derived CDR1 and CDR2 are SGDLS and YYNGEE. V was pared by 3 bases and J by 7 bases, with 10 bases of the junction left unmatched. The CDR3 protein is CASSARGSLKNEQFF. CDR3 DNA: TGTGCCAGCAGCGCCCGCGGGAGCTTAAAAAATGAGCAGTTCTTC.

The chain links TRBV6-1 to TRBJ2-3; D perhaps matches TRBD2 (5 bases). The germline CDR1 and CDR2 sequences are MNHNS and SASEGT. Deletions cut 6 bases from V and 1 base from J, with 14 bases between. The length of the CDR3 is 15 residues. CDR3 region: CASSVLVGGTDTQYF. CDR3 nucleotide sequence: TGTGCCAGCAGCGTACTCGTCGGGGGCACAGATACGCAGTATTTT.

The V gene is TRBV11-3, the J gene TRBJ2-2; unclear D gene. This CDR3 is 17 amino acids long. The germline V gene has CDR1 SGHNT and CDR2 YENEEA. Trimming removed 2 bases at V and 1 base at J, with 14 bases between. The CDR3 reads CASSLNTRSGNTGELFF. CDR3 DNA: TGTGCCAGCAGCTTAAATACCAGGTCGGGGAACACCGGGGAGCTGTTTTTT.

The chain links TRBV30 to TRBJ2-1; 11 nucleotides line up with TRBD2. The V gene end was trimmed by 2 bases and the J gene end by 8 bases; junction bases not matched to a gene: 8. The CDR3 has 15 amino acids. CDR1 and CDR2 from the germline V gene are GTSNPN and SVGIG (reference sequence). The CDR3 region is CAWSRLAGLRHEQFF. In nucleotides, the CDR3 is TGTGCCTGGAGTCGACTAGCGGGACTACGGCATGAGCAGTTCTTC.

The chain links TRBV9 to TRBJ2-7; TRBD1 might be the D (5 bases). CDR3 length: 14 residues. V shed 0 bases and J shed 2 bases, with 9 bases lying between them. Germline values: CDR1 SGDLS, CDR2 YYNGEE. CDR3 loop: CASSVVPDTYEQYF. In DNA, the CDR3 is TGTGCCAGCAGCGTAGTTCCGGACACCTACGAGCAGTACTTC.

The rearrangement uses TRBV7-2 and TRBJ2-5; perhaps TRBD2 as D (5 bases). V was cut by 5 bases and J by 0 bases, with 16 bases left in between. This CDR3 contains 16 residues. The V gene's germline CDR1 is SGHTA and CDR2 FQGNSA. CDR3 in amino acids: CASSLFEDWYQETQYF. As DNA, the CDR3 is TGTGCCAGCAGCCTTTTCGAGGACTGGTACCAAGAGACCCAGTACTTC.

The rearrangement joins TRBV7-2 to TRBJ2-7, with 12 nucleotides matching TRBD2. V shed 6 bases, J shed 8 bases, and the junction held 11 bases outside the gene matches. The CDR3 has 15 residues. In germline, CDR1 is SGHTA, CDR2 FQGNSA. The CDR3 DNA sequence: TGTGCCAGCAGTCCCCCTCAGACTAGCGGGGGAAAGCAGTACTTC. This sequence encodes CASSPPQTSGGKQYF.

The rearrangement uses TRBV27 and TRBJ2-7; TRBD2 agrees at 10 bases. The CDR3 consists of 14 residues. V shed 5 bases and J 4 bases; nucleotides not matched to a gene: 5. The germline gives CDR1 MNHEY, CDR2 SMNVEV (reference sequence). The chain's CDR3 is CASSVLAGPYEQYF. CDR3 coding DNA: TGTGCCAGCAGTGTACTAGCGGGGCCTTACGAGCAGTACTTC.

The CDR3 nucleotides read TGTGCCAGCAGTGAAGGGACCTACAATGAGCAGTTCTTC. It codes for CASSEGTYNEQFF. The chain is built from TRBV25-1 and TRBJ2-1; no firm D call. The CDR3 covers 13 residues. CDR1 and CDR2 (germline): MGHDK, SYGVNS. Deletions cut 2 bases from V and 2 bases from J, with 4 bases between.

The CDR3 loop reads CASSLWGGAGLAKNIQYF. The CDR3 DNA reads TGTGCCAGCAGTTTATGGGGCGGGGCAGGACTAGCCAAAAACATTCAGTACTTC. The genes are TRBV28 and TRBJ2-4, with a possible D match to TRBD2 (6 bases). The CDR3 is 18 amino acids. Per germline, CDR1 MDHEN and CDR2 SYDVKM. V was pared by 0 bases and J by 0 bases, with 15 bases between.

The J gene is TRBJ2-7, the V gene TRBV29-1, with 11 bases that match TRBD2. CDR3 length: 13 residues. Per germline, CDR1 SQVTM and CDR2 ANQGSEA. J was trimmed by 4 bases and V by 7 bases; bases with no gene match: 6. The CDR3, as DNA: TGCAGCGCTACCGGGACTAGCGGTTACGAGCAGTACTTC. Translated, it gives CSATGTSGYEQYF.